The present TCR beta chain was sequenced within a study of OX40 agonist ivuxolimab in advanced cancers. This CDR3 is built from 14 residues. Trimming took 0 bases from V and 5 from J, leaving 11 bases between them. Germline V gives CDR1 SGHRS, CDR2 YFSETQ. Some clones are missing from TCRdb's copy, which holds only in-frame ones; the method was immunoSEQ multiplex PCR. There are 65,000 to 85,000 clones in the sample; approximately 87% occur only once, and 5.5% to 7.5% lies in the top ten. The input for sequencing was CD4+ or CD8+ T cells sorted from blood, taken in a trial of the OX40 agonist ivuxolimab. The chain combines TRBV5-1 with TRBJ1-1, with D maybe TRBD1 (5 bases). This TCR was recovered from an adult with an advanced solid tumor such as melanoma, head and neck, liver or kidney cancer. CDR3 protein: CASSLVGAGTEAFF. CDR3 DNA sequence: TGCGCCAGCAGCTTGGTAGGGGCTGGAACTGAAGCTTTCTTT.